The clone carrying this T cell receptor (beta chain) was counted at least ten times. This specimen belongs to a study of blood T cell repertoires in COVID-19. TCRdb keeps only in-frame clones here, not all; method: immunoSEQ multiplex PCR. This sample has under 150,000 clones; 80% to 90% occur once, and the top ten carry around 2.4%. The junction had 7 bases not matched to a gene; V was cut back by 6 bases and J by 4 bases. The V gene's germline CDR1 is LNHDA and CDR2 SQIVND (reference sequence). The CDR3 covers 15 residues. Cohorts were determined from participant-reported clinical history. The rearrangement joins TRBV19 to TRBJ2-7, with 12 bases aligning to TRBD2. The sample comprised PBMCs or T cells enriched from blood (not recorded which). This sequence was found in a man aged 40-49 years with acute COVID-19. The CDR3 nucleotides are TGTGCCAGTAGCCTAGCGGGGGGGCTACCGTACGAGCAGTACTTC. Translating gives CASSLAGGLPYEQYF.